This record looks at one T cell receptor beta chain sequence and its context. The sample is drawn from a study of blood T cell repertoires in COVID-19. Profiling relied on immunoSEQ multiplex PCR, and the TCRdb table lists in-frame clones only, not all of them. Of hundreds of thousands of clones listed, roughly 90% were seen once; the top ten hold 3%. Participants were placed into cohorts based on the clinical history they reported. The germline V gene has CDR1 KGHSH and CDR2 LQKENI. The CDR3 is made up of 15 amino acids. V shed 3 bases and J 0 bases; nucleotides not matched to a gene: 3. Sequenced sample: PBMCs or T cells enriched from blood (not recorded which). The chain carries TRBV18 and TRBJ1-2, with 8 bases fitting TRBD1. The TCR was taken from a woman between 45 and 60 years old who had recovered from COVID-19. CDR3 DNA sequence: TGTGCCAGCTCACCGGACAGGGTATCTAACTATGGCTACACCTTC. Its translation is CASSPDRVSNYGYTF.